A selection of T cell receptor beta chains follows, all from one sample in a study of blood T cell repertoires in COVID-19. Clones were sequenced by immunoSEQ multiplex PCR, and TCRdb holds only the in-frame ones, with some missing. The repertoire holds over 150,000 clones, with approximately 80% as singletons. The source material was peripheral blood. These receptors came from a human donor with acute or convalescent COVID-19. The donor label of this sample is uncertain. CDR3s include the opening cysteine and the closing phenylalanine or tryptophan. The D gene is left open where the match is weak. A clone size is listed for some rows: how often the clone was seen (once, few, many), or a class if it is expanded.

TRBJ1-6,TRBV5-1,once,-,CASSWEGGSPLHF,TGCGCCAGCAGCTGGGAGGGGGGATCACCCCTCCACTTT
TRBJ1-2,TRBV25-1,once,TRBD1,CASSARGRRAGGYTF,TGTGCCAGCAGTGCCAGGGGGCGAAGGGCGGGTGGCTACACCTTC
TRBJ2-7,TRBV5-5,few,-,CASSLAVLSYEQYF,TGTGCCAGCAGCTTAGCGGTCCTCTCCTACGAGCAGTACTTC
TRBJ2-7,TRBV30,-,TRBD1,CAWAGGVGEQYF,TGTGCCTGGGCAGGGGGAGTCGGCGAGCAGTACTTC
TRBJ1-2,TRBV7-2,-,-,CASSLDPRGNYGYTF,TGTGCCAGCAGCTTAGACCCACGGGGGAACTATGGCTACACCTTC
TRBJ1-2,TRBV6-5,-,-,CASSSSQGLHGYTF,TGTGCCAGCAGTTCTAGCCAGGGGTTGCATGGCTACACCTTC
TRBJ2-1,TRBV19,-,TRBD2,CASSIRGRASSYNEQFF,TGTGCCAGTAGTATTCGTGGGAGGGCCAGCTCCTACAATGAGCAGTTCTTC
TRBJ1-4,TRBV2,-,-,CASSERTVGEKLFF,TGTGCCAGCAGTGAGAGGACAGTTGGGGAAAAACTGTTTTTT
TRBJ2-7,TRBV10-3,-,TRBD1,CAISESDRGLFEQYF,TGTGCCATCAGTGAGTCAGACAGGGGGCTATTCGAGCAGTACTTC
TRBJ2-5,TRBV14,-,TRBD1,CASSPGTAYGTQYF,TGTGCCAGCAGCCCCGGGACAGCCTACGGGACCCAGTACTTC
TRBJ2-2,TRBV18,-,TRBD1,CASSPPKGTGSGTGELFF,TGTGCCAGCTCACCACCGAAAGGGACAGGGTCCGGCACCGGGGAGCTGTTTTTT
TRBJ2-1,TRBV19,-,TRBD2,CASTGTSLDNEQFF,TGTGCCAGCACCGGGACTAGCCTCGACAATGAGCAGTTCTTC
TRBJ2-7,TRBV9,-,-,CASSVAGGRYEQYF,TGTGCCAGCAGCGTAGCAGGGGGGAGGTACGAGCAGTACTTC
TRBJ1-2,TRBV7-2,few,-,CASSSSLSYGYTF,TGTGCCAGCAGCTCTAGCTTGAGCTATGGCTACACCTTC
TRBJ2-3,TRBV6-5,-,TRBD1,CATTRDRAPDTQYF,TGTGCCACCACCCGGGACAGGGCCCCCGATACGCAGTATTTT
TRBJ1-2,TRBV5-1,-,TRBD1,CASSSGQAYGYTF,TGCGCCAGCAGCTCGGGACAGGCGTATGGCTACACCTTC
TRBJ1-5,TRBV19,-,-,CASSIPGTGRPQHF,TGTGCCAGTAGTATCCCGGGAACAGGGAGGCCCCAGCATTTT
TRBJ1-2,TRBV3-1/TRBV3-2,-,TRBD1,CASSQGQTGGESYGYTF,TGTGCCAGCAGCCAAGGCCAGACAGGGGGCGAGAGCTATGGCTACACCTTC
TRBJ2-7,TRBV19,-,TRBD1,CASSRAGTGATYEQYF,TGTGCCAGTAGCCGGGCGGGGACAGGGGCTACCTACGAGCAGTACTTC
TRBJ1-1,TRBV18,-,-,CASSPGESFMNTEAFF,TGTGCCAGCTCACCTGGGGAGAGCTTCATGAACACTGAAGCTTTCTTT
TRBJ1-5,TRBV7-9,-,-,CASSRGGAGNQPQHF,TGTGCCAGCAGCCGGGGGGGGGCTGGCAATCAGCCCCAGCATTTT
TRBJ1-3,TRBV18,-,-,CASSSTSSGNTIYF,TGTGCCAGCTCTTCGACATCCAGTGGAAACACCATATATTTT
TRBJ1-2,TRBV6-5,-,-,CASGDRGTYGYTF,TGTGCCAGCGGAGACAGAGGAACATATGGCTACACCTTC
TRBJ1-2,TRBV6-5,-,TRBD1,CASSYRTGSGYTF,TGTGCCAGCAGTTACCGGACAGGGTCGGGCTACACCTTC